This T cell receptor (beta chain) was sequenced for a study of identical twins. Findings and caveats of the study: Researchers reported excess low generation probability among twin-shared out-of-frame alpha sequences. High-abundance cord blood beta clonotypes had fewer insertions; memory repertoires showed none.

Template switching created a universal primer site, and the cDNA included unique molecular identifiers. TCRdb ran MiXCR on the 5' RACE reads and lists one entry per CDR3 protein. Among 1.5 million or so distinct CDR3 sequences listed, about 32% were seen once. The V end was cut by 7 bases, the J end by 3 bases, with 14 bases between. Germline V lookup: CDR1 SGHRS, CDR2 YFSETQ. The CDR3 totals 14 residues. This clonotype has at least ten counts. Its antigen is not identified. Specimen: cord blood. The chain employs TRBV5-1 and TRBJ2-1, with a weak D call TRBD2 (5 bases). This TCR was sampled from a newborn girl in good health. CDR3 DNA sequence: TGCGCCAGCTGGAGTCCTAGCAGCTACAATGAGCAGTTCTTC. Protein sequence: CASWSPSSYNEQFF.